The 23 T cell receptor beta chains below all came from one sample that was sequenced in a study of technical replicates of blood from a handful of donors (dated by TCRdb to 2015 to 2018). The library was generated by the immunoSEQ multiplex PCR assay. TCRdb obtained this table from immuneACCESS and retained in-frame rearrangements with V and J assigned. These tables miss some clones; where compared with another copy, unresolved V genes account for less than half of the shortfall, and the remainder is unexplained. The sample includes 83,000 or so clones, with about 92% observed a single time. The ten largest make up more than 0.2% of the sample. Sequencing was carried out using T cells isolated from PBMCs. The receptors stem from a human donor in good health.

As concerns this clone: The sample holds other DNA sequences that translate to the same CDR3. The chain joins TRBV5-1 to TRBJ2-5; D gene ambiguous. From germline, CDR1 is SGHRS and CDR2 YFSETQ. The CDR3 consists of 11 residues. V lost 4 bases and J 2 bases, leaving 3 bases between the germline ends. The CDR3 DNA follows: TGCGCCAGCAGCCTACAAGAGACCCAGTACTTC. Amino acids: CASSLQETQYF.

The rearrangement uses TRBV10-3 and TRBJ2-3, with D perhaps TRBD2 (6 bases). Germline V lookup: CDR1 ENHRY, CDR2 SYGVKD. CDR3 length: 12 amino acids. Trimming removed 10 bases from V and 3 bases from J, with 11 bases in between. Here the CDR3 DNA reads TGTGCCACCGGGGGTTCAACAGATACGCAGTATTTT. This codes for CATGGSTDTQYF.

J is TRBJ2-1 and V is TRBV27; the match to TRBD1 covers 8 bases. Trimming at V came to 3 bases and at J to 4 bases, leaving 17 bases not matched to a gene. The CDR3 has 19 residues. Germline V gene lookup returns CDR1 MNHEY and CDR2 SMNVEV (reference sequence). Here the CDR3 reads CASSFSGVGTGGAYNEQFF. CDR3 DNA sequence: TGTGCCAGCAGTTTTTCGGGGGTTGGGACAGGAGGAGCGTACAATGAGCAGTTCTTC.

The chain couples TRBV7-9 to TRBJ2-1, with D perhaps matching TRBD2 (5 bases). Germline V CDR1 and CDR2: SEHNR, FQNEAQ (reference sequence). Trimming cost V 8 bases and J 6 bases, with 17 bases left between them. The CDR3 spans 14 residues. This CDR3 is CASPRREGSNEQFF. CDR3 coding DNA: TGTGCCAGCCCTCGGAGAGAGGGTTCCAATGAGCAGTTCTTC. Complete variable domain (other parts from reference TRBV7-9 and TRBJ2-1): DTGVSQNPRHKITKRGQNVTFRCDPISEHNRLYWYRQTLGQGPEFLTYFQNEAQLEKSRLLSDRFSAERPKGSFSTLEIQRTEQGDSAMYLCASPRREGSNEQFFGPGTRLTVL.

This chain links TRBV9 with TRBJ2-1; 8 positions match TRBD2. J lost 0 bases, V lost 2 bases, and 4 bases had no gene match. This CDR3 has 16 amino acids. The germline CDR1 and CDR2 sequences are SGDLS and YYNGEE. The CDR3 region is CASSVERGFSYNEQFF. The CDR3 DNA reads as TGTGCCAGCAGCGTGGAGCGGGGGTTCTCCTACAATGAGCAGTTCTTC.

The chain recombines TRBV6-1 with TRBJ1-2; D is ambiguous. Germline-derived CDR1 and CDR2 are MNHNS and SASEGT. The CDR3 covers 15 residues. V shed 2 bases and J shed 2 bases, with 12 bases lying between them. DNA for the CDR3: TGTGCCAGCAGTGAATCAATCTACAGAAACTATGGCTACACCTTC. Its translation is CASSESIYRNYGYTF.

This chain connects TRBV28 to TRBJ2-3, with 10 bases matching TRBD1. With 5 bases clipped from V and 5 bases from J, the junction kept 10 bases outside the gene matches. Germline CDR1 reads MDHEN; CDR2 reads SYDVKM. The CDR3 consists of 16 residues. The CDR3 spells CASSPSPGQGEDTQYF. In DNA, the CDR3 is TGTGCCAGCAGTCCCTCCCCCGGACAGGGGGAAGATACGCAGTATTTT.

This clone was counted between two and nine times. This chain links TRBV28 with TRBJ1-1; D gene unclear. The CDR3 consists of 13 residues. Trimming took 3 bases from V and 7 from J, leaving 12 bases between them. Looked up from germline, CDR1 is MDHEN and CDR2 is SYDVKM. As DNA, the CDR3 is TGTGCCAGCAGTTTGATAGGGAGGAGTGAAGCTTTCTTT. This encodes CASSLIGRSEAFF.

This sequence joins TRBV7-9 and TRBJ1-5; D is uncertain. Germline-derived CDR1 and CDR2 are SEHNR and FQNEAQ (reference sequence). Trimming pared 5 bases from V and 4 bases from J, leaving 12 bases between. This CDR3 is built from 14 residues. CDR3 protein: CASSLVPGNQPQHF. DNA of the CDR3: TGTGCCAGCAGCCTGGTCCCAGGAAATCAGCCCCAGCATTTT.

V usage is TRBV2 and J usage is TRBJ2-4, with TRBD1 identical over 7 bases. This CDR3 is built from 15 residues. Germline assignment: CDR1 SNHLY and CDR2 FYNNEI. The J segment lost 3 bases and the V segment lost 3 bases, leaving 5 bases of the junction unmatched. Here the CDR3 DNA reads TGTGCCAGCAGTGATAAGGGGGCGGGCAAAAACATTCAGTACTTC. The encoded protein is CASSDKGAGKNIQYF.

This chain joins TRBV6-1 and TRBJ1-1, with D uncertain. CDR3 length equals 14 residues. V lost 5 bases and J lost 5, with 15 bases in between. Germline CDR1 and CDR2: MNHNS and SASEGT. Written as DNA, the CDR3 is TGTGCCAGCAGTCTTCCAAGGCAGGTTACTGAAGCTTTCTTT. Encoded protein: CASSLPRQVTEAFF.

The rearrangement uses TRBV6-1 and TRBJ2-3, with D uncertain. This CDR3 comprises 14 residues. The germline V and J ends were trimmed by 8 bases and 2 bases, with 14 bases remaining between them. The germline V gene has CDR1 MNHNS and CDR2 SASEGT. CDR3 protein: CASLEVYNTDTQYF. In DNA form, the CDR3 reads TGTGCCAGCCTCGAGGTCTACAACACAGATACGCAGTATTTT.

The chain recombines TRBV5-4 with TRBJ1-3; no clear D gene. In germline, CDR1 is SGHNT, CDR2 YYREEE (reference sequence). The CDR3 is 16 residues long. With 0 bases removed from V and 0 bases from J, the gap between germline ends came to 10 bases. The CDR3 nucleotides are TGTGCCAGCAGCTTGGGGTACACAAGCTCTGGAAACACCATATATTTT. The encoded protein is CASSLGYTSSGNTIYF.

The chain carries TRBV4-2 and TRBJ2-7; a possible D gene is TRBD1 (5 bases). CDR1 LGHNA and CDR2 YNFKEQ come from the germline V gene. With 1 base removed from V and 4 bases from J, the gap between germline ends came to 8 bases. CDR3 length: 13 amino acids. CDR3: CASSQGGYYEQYF. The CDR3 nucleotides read TGTGCCAGCAGCCAAGGGGGCTATTACGAGCAGTACTTC.

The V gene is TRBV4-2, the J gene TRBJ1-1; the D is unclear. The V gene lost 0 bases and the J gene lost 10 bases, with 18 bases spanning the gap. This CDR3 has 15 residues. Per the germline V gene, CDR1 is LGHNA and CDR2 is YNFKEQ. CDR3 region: CASSQDPAGVKGAFF. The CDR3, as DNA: TGTGCCAGCAGCCAAGATCCTGCCGGGGTAAAAGGAGCTTTCTTT.

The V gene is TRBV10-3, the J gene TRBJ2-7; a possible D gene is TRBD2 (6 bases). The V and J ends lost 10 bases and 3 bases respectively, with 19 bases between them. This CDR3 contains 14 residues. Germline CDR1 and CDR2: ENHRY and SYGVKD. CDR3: CATPPGDGLYEQYF. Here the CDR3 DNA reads TGTGCCACCCCACCGGGGGATGGCCTCTACGAGCAGTACTTC.

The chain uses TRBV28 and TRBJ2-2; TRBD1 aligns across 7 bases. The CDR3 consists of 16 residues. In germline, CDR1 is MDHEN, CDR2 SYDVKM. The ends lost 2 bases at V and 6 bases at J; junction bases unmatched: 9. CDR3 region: CASSLIRRQGAGELFF. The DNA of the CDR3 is TGTGCCAGCAGTTTAATAAGGCGTCAGGGGGCCGGGGAGCTGTTTTTT. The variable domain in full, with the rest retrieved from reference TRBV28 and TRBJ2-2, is DVKVTQSSRYLVKRTGEKVFLECVQDMDHENMFWYRQDPGLGLRLIYFSYDVKMKEKGDIPEGYSVSREKKERFSLILESASTNQTSMYLCASSLIRRQGAGELFFGEGSRLTVL.

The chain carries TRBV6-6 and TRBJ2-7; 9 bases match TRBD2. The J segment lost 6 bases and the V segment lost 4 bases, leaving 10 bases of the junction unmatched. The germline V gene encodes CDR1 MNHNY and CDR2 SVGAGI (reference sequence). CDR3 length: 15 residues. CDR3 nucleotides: TGTGCCAGCAGTTGGACCAGCGGGAGGACGGGCGAGCAGTACTTC. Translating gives CASSWTSGRTGEQYF.

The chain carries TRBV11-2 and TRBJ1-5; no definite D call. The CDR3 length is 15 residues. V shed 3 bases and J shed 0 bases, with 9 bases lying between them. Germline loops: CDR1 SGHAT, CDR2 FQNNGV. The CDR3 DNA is TGTGCCAGCAGCTTGGGAGGGCATAGCAATCAGCCCCAGCATTTT. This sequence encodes CASSLGGHSNQPQHF.

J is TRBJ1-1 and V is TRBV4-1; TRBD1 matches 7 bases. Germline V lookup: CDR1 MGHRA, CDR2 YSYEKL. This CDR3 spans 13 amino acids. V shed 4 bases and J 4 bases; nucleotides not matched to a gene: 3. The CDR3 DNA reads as TGCGCCAGCAGCCCCGGGGACAGCACTGAAGCTTTCTTT. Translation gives CASSPGDSTEAFF.

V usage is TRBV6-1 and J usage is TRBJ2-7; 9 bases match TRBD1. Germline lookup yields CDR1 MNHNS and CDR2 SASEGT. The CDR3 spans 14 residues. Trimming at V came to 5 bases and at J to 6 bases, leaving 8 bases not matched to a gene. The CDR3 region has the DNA TGTGCCAGCAGTCTCGGGACAGGGCATTCCGAGCAGTACTTC. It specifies CASSLGTGHSEQYF.

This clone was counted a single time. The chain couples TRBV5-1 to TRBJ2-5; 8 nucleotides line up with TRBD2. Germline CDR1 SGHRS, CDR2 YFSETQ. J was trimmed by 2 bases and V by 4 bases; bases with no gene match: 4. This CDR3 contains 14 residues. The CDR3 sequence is CASSLGTSQETQYF. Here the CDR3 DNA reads TGCGCCAGCAGCCTCGGGACTAGTCAAGAGACCCAGTACTTC.

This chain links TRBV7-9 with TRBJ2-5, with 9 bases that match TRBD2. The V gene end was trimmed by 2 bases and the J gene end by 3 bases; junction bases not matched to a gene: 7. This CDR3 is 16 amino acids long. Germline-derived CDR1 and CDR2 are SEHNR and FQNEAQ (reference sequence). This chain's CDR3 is CASSLWSSGEEETQYF. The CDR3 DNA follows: TGTGCCAGCAGCTTATGGTCTAGCGGGGAGGAAGAGACCCAGTACTTC.